One sample yielded the 4 T cell receptor beta chains listed below, sequenced in a study of cytomegalovirus exposure and HLA in healthy donors. Primers included in the PCR were 60 Vbeta and 13 Jbeta primers. Here immunoSEQ multiplex PCR was the method, and the copy in TCRdb shows in-frame clones only, minus some. Of tens of thousands of clones in the sample, over 70% were seen once. What was sequenced was PBMCs. These receptors all stem from a man aged 50-60 years in good health and CMV-seropositive.

The V call is TRBV6-5, the J call TRBJ1-5, with a tentative D call TRBD1 (6 bases). Deletions cut 4 bases from V and 6 bases from J, with 16 bases between. This CDR3 comprises 15 residues. Looked up from germline, CDR1 is MNHEY and CDR2 is SVGAGI. The CDR3: CASSSPGTSSQPQHF. Written as DNA, the CDR3 is TGTGCCAGCAGTTCCCCCGGGACATCGAGTCAGCCCCAGCATTTT.

The chain links TRBV4-3 to TRBJ2-5; 9 bases map to TRBD2. With V trimmed by 3 bases and J by 2 bases, 13 bases remained unmatched. The CDR3 covers 18 residues. The germline V gene encodes CDR1 LGHNA and CDR2 YSLEER. Written as DNA, the CDR3 is TGCGCCAGCAGCCACGGAGCGGTAAGCGGGGGGCCGCAAGAGACCCAGTACTTC. The encoded protein is CASSHGAVSGGPQETQYF.

The rearrangement joins TRBV11-2 to TRBJ1-1, with TRBD1 matching 11 bases. The CDR3 has 17 amino acids. Germline CDR1 SGHAT, CDR2 FQNNGV. Losses at the gene ends were 5 bases for V and 0 bases for J; bases not matched to a gene: 8. This CDR3 is CASSPRGQGVMNTEAFF. The CDR3 coding sequence is TGTGCCAGCAGCCCACGGGGACAGGGGGTTATGAACACTGAAGCTTTCTTT. Complete variable domain (other parts from reference TRBV11-2 and TRBJ1-1): EAGVAQSPRYKIIEKRQSVAFWCNPISGHATLYWYQQILGQGPKLLIQFQNNGVVDDSQLPKDRFSAERLKGVDSTLKIQPAKLEDSAVYLCASSPRGQGVMNTEAFFGQGTRLTVV.

About this clone: Other DNA sequences from this sample encode an identical CDR3 as well. This sequence joins TRBV30 and TRBJ1-5, with 8 bases aligning to TRBD1. The CDR3 runs 15 residues. CDR1 GTSNPN and CDR2 SVGIG come from the germline V gene (reference sequence). Trimming cost V 5 bases and J 0 bases; bases outside gene matches: 6. DNA of the CDR3: TGTGCCTGGGGGGGGACAGGCACTAGCAATCAGCCCCAGCATTTT. It codes for CAWGGTGTSNQPQHF.